A selection of T cell receptor beta chains follows, all from one sample in a study of cytomegalovirus exposure and HLA in healthy donors. TCRdb keeps only in-frame clones here, not all; method: immunoSEQ multiplex PCR. The sample lists hundreds of thousands of clones, 75% to 85% occurring once. Sequencing input: PBMCs. These receptors were taken from a girl aged 5 to 17 in good health and CMV-seronegative. Both conserved end residues are part of each CDR3. D genes are given only for firm matches. A row's size may be missing; if present it is once, few, many or a size class.

j_gene: TRBJ1-5
v_gene: TRBV27
abundance: few
d_gene: TRBD1
CDR3nt: TGTGCCAGCAGTGTCGGGACAGGGTACGAGCAGCCCCAGCATTTT
CDR3aa: CASSVGTGYEQPQHF

j_gene: TRBJ1-1
v_gene: TRBV19
abundance: NA
d_gene: TRBD1
CDR3nt: TGTGCCAGTAGTCTCAGGGGGCAGAACACTGAAGCTTTCTTT
CDR3aa: CASSLRGQNTEAFF

j_gene: TRBJ2-7
v_gene: TRBV9
abundance: NA
d_gene: TRBD1
CDR3nt: TGTGCCAGCAGCCAGCGACAGGGGAAGGTCTACGAGCAGTACTTC
CDR3aa: CASSQRQGKVYEQYF

j_gene: TRBJ2-2
v_gene: TRBV19
abundance: once
d_gene: TRBD2
CDR3nt: TGTGCCAGTACACGGACTAGCGGGAGGACTCACGTCGGGGAGCTGTTTTTT
CDR3aa: CASTRTSGRTHVGELFF

j_gene: TRBJ1-3
v_gene: TRBV7-8
abundance: NA
d_gene: NA
CDR3nt: TGTGCCAGCAGCTTAGGATGGAAACAGGGTTTGGGAGGAAACACCATATATTTT
CDR3aa: CASSLGWKQGLGGNTIYF

j_gene: TRBJ2-3
v_gene: TRBV4-2
abundance: once
d_gene: TRBD2
CDR3nt: TGTGCCAGCAGCCAAGATCGGGGAGCGGGAGGGTTCACAGATACGCAGTATTTT
CDR3aa: CASSQDRGAGGFTDTQYF

j_gene: TRBJ2-6
v_gene: TRBV15
abundance: NA
d_gene: NA
CDR3nt: TGTGCCACCAGCAGGTCCCTTGCGGGTTCTGGGGCCAACGTCCTGACTTTC
CDR3aa: CATSRSLAGSGANVLTF

j_gene: TRBJ2-1
v_gene: TRBV5-8
abundance: NA
d_gene: NA
CDR3nt: TGTGCCAGCAGCCAGCGGGCGAGCTCCTACAATGAGCAGTTCTTC
CDR3aa: CASSQRASSYNEQFF

j_gene: TRBJ1-3
v_gene: TRBV30
abundance: NA
d_gene: NA
CDR3nt: TGTGCCTGGAACGGTAACTCTGGAAACACCATATATTTT
CDR3aa: CAWNGNSGNTIYF

j_gene: TRBJ1-2
v_gene: TRBV6-1
abundance: NA
d_gene: NA
CDR3nt: TGTGCCAGCAGTGAGGGGCGGTTCACCTTC
CDR3aa: CASSEGRFTF

j_gene: TRBJ2-7
v_gene: TRBV6-4
abundance: NA
d_gene: TRBD1
CDR3nt: TGTGCCAGCAGTGGGGGGGACAGGGGCTCCTACGAGCAGTACTTC
CDR3aa: CASSGGDRGSYEQYF

j_gene: TRBJ2-7
v_gene: TRBV7-8
abundance: NA
d_gene: NA
CDR3nt: TGTGCCAGCAGCTATGGGACACGGACGGTCTACGAGCAGTACTTC
CDR3aa: CASSYGTRTVYEQYF

j_gene: TRBJ1-6
v_gene: TRBV6-5
abundance: NA
d_gene: NA
CDR3nt: TGTGCCAGCAGTTACACGCAGGGGAATTCACCCCTCCACTTT
CDR3aa: CASSYTQGNSPLHF

j_gene: TRBJ2-1
v_gene: TRBV19
abundance: NA
d_gene: TRBD2
CDR3nt: TGTGCCAGTAGTATAGACCGACTAGCGGGGTACAATGAGCAGTTCTTC
CDR3aa: CASSIDRLAGYNEQFF

j_gene: TRBJ2-7
v_gene: TRBV7-9
abundance: NA
d_gene: TRBD1
CDR3nt: TGTGCCAGCAGCACCCGGGACAGCTTCCTCTACGAGCAGTACTTC
CDR3aa: CASSTRDSFLYEQYF

j_gene: TRBJ2-6
v_gene: TRBV7-3
abundance: NA
d_gene: NA
CDR3nt: TGTGCCAGCAGCTTATCGGGGGTGGGGGCCAACGTCCTGACTTTC
CDR3aa: CASSLSGVGANVLTF

j_gene: TRBJ1-1
v_gene: TRBV2
abundance: NA
d_gene: TRBD1
CDR3nt: TGTGCCAGCAGTGTGCCAGGGGGCACTGAAGCTTTCTTT
CDR3aa: CASSVPGGTEAFF

j_gene: TRBJ2-3
v_gene: TRBV6-5
abundance: few
d_gene: TRBD1
CDR3nt: TGTGCCAGCAGCGAAACAGGGGAGATAACGCAGTATTTT
CDR3aa: CASSETGEITQYF

j_gene: TRBJ2-1
v_gene: TRBV29-1
abundance: once
d_gene: NA
CDR3nt: TGCAGCGTTGCTCTCTTCGATGAGCAGTTCTTC
CDR3aa: CSVALFDEQFF

j_gene: TRBJ2-1
v_gene: TRBV7-9
abundance: NA
d_gene: TRBD1
CDR3nt: TGTGCCAGCAGTCGACGGGACAGGGAGTTCCATGAGCAGTTCTTC
CDR3aa: CASSRRDREFHEQFF

j_gene: TRBJ1-2
v_gene: TRBV19
abundance: few
d_gene: NA
CDR3nt: TGTGCCAGTAGTCCAAAGCCCATAGTTAACTATGGCTACACCTTC
CDR3aa: CASSPKPIVNYGYTF

j_gene: TRBJ1-5
v_gene: TRBV19
abundance: once
d_gene: TRBD1
CDR3nt: TGTGCCAGTAGTTTCACAGGGGGCAATCAGCCCCAGCATTTT
CDR3aa: CASSFTGGNQPQHF

j_gene: TRBJ2-7
v_gene: TRBV5-3
abundance: NA
d_gene: NA
CDR3nt: TGTGCCAGCAGCCCCTCCCACGGGAGCTCCTACGAGCAGTACTTC
CDR3aa: CASSPSHGSSYEQYF

j_gene: TRBJ1-1
v_gene: TRBV6-5
abundance: NA
d_gene: NA
CDR3nt: TGTGCCAGCAGTTACTCGCCGGGGGGGACTGAAGCTTTCTTT
CDR3aa: CASSYSPGGTEAFF

j_gene: TRBJ1-5
v_gene: TRBV18
abundance: once
d_gene: NA
CDR3nt: TGTGCCAGCGCCGATTTCGGGCAGCCCCAGCATTTT
CDR3aa: CASADFGQPQHF

j_gene: TRBJ2-3
v_gene: TRBV19
abundance: NA
d_gene: NA
CDR3nt: TGTGCCAGTATTAGCGCAGATACGCAGTATTTT
CDR3aa: CASISADTQYF

j_gene: TRBJ2-5
v_gene: TRBV10-2
abundance: once
d_gene: NA
CDR3nt: TGCGCCAGCAGTGAGCGGTTTGACGGGACAAAACAAGAGACCCAGTACTTC
CDR3aa: CASSERFDGTKQETQYF

j_gene: TRBJ2-2
v_gene: TRBV7-8
abundance: NA
d_gene: TRBD1
CDR3nt: TGTGCCAGCACCGAATTGCAGGGGGCCTCCACCGGGGAGCTGTTTTTT
CDR3aa: CASTELQGASTGELFF

j_gene: TRBJ2-1
v_gene: TRBV6-6
abundance: NA
d_gene: NA
CDR3nt: TGTGCCAGCAGTTACCCCGCGACGGGGAATGAGCAGTTCTTC
CDR3aa: CASSYPATGNEQFF

j_gene: TRBJ2-2
v_gene: TRBV27
abundance: NA
d_gene: NA
CDR3nt: TGTGCCAGCAGTTTATCAGCCGCCTCCACCGGGGAGCTGTTTTTT
CDR3aa: CASSLSAASTGELFF

j_gene: TRBJ1-2
v_gene: TRBV5-6
abundance: NA
d_gene: TRBD1
CDR3nt: TGTGCCAGCAGCCAGGACAGGGGGCGAATTGGTGGCTACACCTTC
CDR3aa: CASSQDRGRIGGYTF

j_gene: TRBJ1-2
v_gene: TRBV19
abundance: once
d_gene: TRBD1
CDR3nt: TGTGCCAGTAGTTCTCAGGGGGCGATTGGCTACACCTTC
CDR3aa: CASSSQGAIGYTF

j_gene: TRBJ1-1
v_gene: TRBV11-2
abundance: NA
d_gene: TRBD1
CDR3nt: TGTGCCAGCAGCTTCCGGGACAGCGCCCTTATGAACACTGAAGCTTTCTTT
CDR3aa: CASSFRDSALMNTEAFF

j_gene: TRBJ2-7
v_gene: TRBV15
abundance: NA
d_gene: TRBD2
CDR3nt: TGTGCCACCAGCAGGGCTAGCGGCCCCTACGAGCAGTACTTC
CDR3aa: CATSRASGPYEQYF

j_gene: TRBJ1-1
v_gene: TRBV28
abundance: NA
d_gene: TRBD1
CDR3nt: TGTGCCAGCAGTCGCCGGGACAGGCCCGAAGCTTTCTTT
CDR3aa: CASSRRDRPEAFF

j_gene: TRBJ2-7
v_gene: TRBV7-2
abundance: NA
d_gene: NA
CDR3nt: TGTGCCAGCAGCCTACTACATTACGAGCAGTACTTC
CDR3aa: CASSLLHYEQYF

j_gene: TRBJ2-7
v_gene: TRBV11-2
abundance: NA
d_gene: TRBD1
CDR3nt: TGTGCCAGCAGCGTCGACAGGGGGACTATTAACGAGCAGTACTTC
CDR3aa: CASSVDRGTINEQYF

j_gene: TRBJ2-4
v_gene: TRBV7-9
abundance: once
d_gene: NA
CDR3nt: TGTGCCAGCAGCTTTGGGCCAAACATTCAGTACTTC
CDR3aa: CASSFGPNIQYF

j_gene: TRBJ1-5
v_gene: TRBV7-2
abundance: NA
d_gene: NA
CDR3nt: TGTGCCAGCAGCAAACAGGGAAGCAATCAGCCCCAGCATTTT
CDR3aa: CASSKQGSNQPQHF

j_gene: TRBJ1-4
v_gene: TRBV18
abundance: once
d_gene: NA
CDR3nt: TGTGCCAGCTCACCATCAAATGAAAAACTGTTTTTT
CDR3aa: CASSPSNEKLFF

j_gene: TRBJ1-2
v_gene: TRBV19
abundance: NA
d_gene: NA
CDR3nt: TGTGCCAGTAGTATACCCTCGGGACACCCCTATGGCTACACCTTC
CDR3aa: CASSIPSGHPYGYTF

j_gene: TRBJ1-2
v_gene: TRBV27
abundance: NA
d_gene: NA
CDR3nt: TGTGCCAGCAGTTCGGCCAGGAACCCTTACTACTATGGCTACACCTTC
CDR3aa: CASSSARNPYYYGYTF

j_gene: TRBJ2-3
v_gene: TRBV4-1
abundance: NA
d_gene: TRBD2
CDR3nt: TGCGCCAGCAGCCAAGATCGAGTGGGAGGGGATACGCAGTATTTT
CDR3aa: CASSQDRVGGDTQYF

j_gene: TRBJ2-5
v_gene: TRBV7-3
abundance: NA
d_gene: NA
CDR3nt: TGTGCCAGCAGCCGAGGGGGGGCGGGTAGCATAGAGACCCAGTACTTC
CDR3aa: CASSRGGAGSIETQYF

j_gene: TRBJ1-2
v_gene: TRBV29-1
abundance: NA
d_gene: TRBD1
CDR3nt: TGCAGCGTCGCGGAACTGACAGGGAACTATGGCTACACCTTC
CDR3aa: CSVAELTGNYGYTF

j_gene: TRBJ2-7
v_gene: TRBV5-6
abundance: few
d_gene: TRBD2
CDR3nt: TGTGCCAGCAGCCTTTGGCGGGAGGGCGACCACGAGCAGTACTTC
CDR3aa: CASSLWREGDHEQYF